This T cell receptor (beta chain) came from a study of blood T cell repertoires in COVID-19. Here immunoSEQ multiplex PCR was the method, and the copy in TCRdb shows in-frame clones only, minus some. The repertoire has approximately 180,000 clones, around 81% of them found once; the top ten carry roughly 12%. Patients in Seattle were enrolled during active infection, then followed longitudinally. This clone was recorded once. The sequenced material came from peripheral blood. The source is a woman of 80 years or more with COVID-19, enrolled during active disease.

CDR3 sequence: CASSYGTGGQPQHF. DNA of the CDR3: TGTGCCAGCAGTTACGGGACAGGGGGCCAGCCCCAGCATTTT. The chain is built from TRBV6-2 or TRBV6-3 and TRBJ1-5; 12 bases are a match to TRBD1. There are 14 residues in the CDR3. CDR1 is MNHEY and CDR2 is SVGEGT in the germline V gene. Trimming at V came to 2 bases and at J to 7 bases, leaving 0 bases not matched to a gene.